These 12 T cell receptor beta chains originate from one sample sequenced in a study of response to subunit inactivated influenza vaccine. TCRdb independently ran MiXCR on the RT-PCR reads; one entry per CDR3 protein. The sample has some 850,000 distinct CDR3 sequences, 15% to 20% seen once; the top ten hold about 11%. Source: PBMCs from blood, taken 5 days after vaccination. The receptor source for this set is a man aged 45-60 years who received an inactivated influenza vaccine.

The V gene is TRBV7-9, the J gene TRBJ2-1; 8 nucleotides agree with TRBD1. CDR1 and CDR2 from the germline V gene are SEHNR and FQNEAQ (reference sequence). The V and J ends lost 5 bases and 8 bases, in that order; junction bases with no gene match: 14. This CDR3 has 16 amino acids. The CDR3 nucleotides read TGTGCCAGCAGCCCGAGAATCGGACAGGGACTCGATGAGCAGTTCTTC. This gives the protein CASSPRIGQGLDEQFF.

The V and J genes are TRBV20-1 and TRBJ2-7; the match to TRBD1 covers 9 bases. CDR3 length: 14 residues. Germline-derived CDR1 and CDR2 are DFQATT and SNEGSKA (reference sequence). After removal of 6 bases from V and 2 bases from J, the junction contained 8 bases not matched to a gene. The CDR3, as DNA: TGCAGTGCAAGCGACGGGACAGGGCCCTACGAGCAGTACTTC. Translating it yields CSASDGTGPYEQYF.

This clonotype was counted only a few times. The V and J genes are TRBV11-2 and TRBJ2-1; 12 positions match TRBD2. The trim removed 4 bases at V and 0 bases at J, leaving 10 bases unmatched. The length of the CDR3 is 19 residues. The germline gives CDR1 SGHAT, CDR2 FQNNGV. In DNA, the CDR3 is TGTGCCAGCAGCTCTACCTGGACTAGCGGGACCGACTCCTACAATGAGCAGTTCTTC. Translation gives CASSSTWTSGTDSYNEQFF.

CDR3 residues: CASSQKGFGNTIYF. For the CDR3, the DNA is TGCGCCAGCAGCCAAAAGGGGTTTGGAAACACCATATATTTT. The J gene is TRBJ1-3, the V gene TRBV4-1; tentative D call: TRBD1 (5 bases). The CDR3 contains 14 residues. The ends were cut back, 2 bases at V and 3 bases at J, with 8 bases in the middle. Germline CDR1 and CDR2: MGHRA and YSYEKL.

This clonotype was counted a few times. The J gene is TRBJ2-5, the V gene TRBV10-3; 11 positions agree with TRBD2. The CDR3 is 13 residues long. Germline CDR1 reads ENHRY; CDR2 reads SYGVKD. J gave up 3 bases and V 6 bases, and 0 bases lay outside the gene matches. This CDR3 reads CAIRLAGEETQYF. The CDR3 DNA follows: TGTGCCATCAGACTAGCGGGGGAAGAGACCCAGTACTTC.

The V and J genes are TRBV7-6 and TRBJ2-7; D not resolved. The CDR3 is 13 residues long. V was trimmed by 1 base and J by 4 bases, leaving 8 bases between them. Germline V gives CDR1 SGHVS, CDR2 FNYEAQ. The CDR3 DNA reads as TGTGCCAGCAGCTTAGAATCGGATTACGAGCAGTACTTC. Amino acid sequence: CASSLESDYEQYF.

In this sample, this clonotype turned up a few times. The chain combines TRBV28 with TRBJ1-2; tentatively, D is TRBD1 (5 bases). Germline V gives CDR1 MDHEN, CDR2 SYDVKM. There are 15 residues in the CDR3. V lost 5 bases and J 6 bases, leaving 19 bases between the germline ends. The CDR3 nucleotides are TGTGCCAGCAGTCTCACAGGTTTCGGAGAGAATGGCTACACCTTC. Its protein product is CASSLTGFGENGYTF.

This clonotype turned up a few times. The chain employs TRBV3-1 and TRBJ1-2; TRBD1 matches at 12 bases. Per germline, CDR1 LGHDT and CDR2 YNNKEL (reference sequence). The CDR3 covers 15 residues. Germline trimming cut 4 bases from V and 8 bases from J; bases unmatched to any gene: 8. The CDR3 here is CASSRPGQGADGYTF. CDR3 coding DNA: TGTGCCAGCAGCCGGCCGGGACAGGGGGCCGACGGCTACACCTTC.

This clonotype was counted ten times or more. The J gene is TRBJ1-5, the V gene TRBV5-1, with D perhaps matching TRBD1 (5 bases). This CDR3 is built from 14 residues. V shed 4 bases and J shed 1 base, with 9 bases lying between them. CDR1 SGHRS and CDR2 YFSETQ come from the germline V gene. The CDR3 reads CASSPGTSNQPQHF. The CDR3 DNA follows: TGCGCCAGCAGCCCAGGGACGAGCAATCAGCCCCAGCATTTT.

This clonotype turned up a few times. The chain is built from TRBV28 and TRBJ2-7, with D unresolved. This CDR3 has 12 residues. The germline V and J ends were trimmed by 6 bases and 6 bases, with 12 bases remaining between them. The germline CDR1 and CDR2 sequences are MDHEN and SYDVKM. CDR3 sequence reads: CASRLPLSEQYF. The CDR3 DNA is TGTGCCAGCAGACTACCCCTAAGCGAGCAGTACTTC.

The chain uses TRBV10-3 and TRBJ1-2, with 11 nucleotides matching TRBD1. The CDR3 extends over 15 amino acids. The germline CDR1 and CDR2 sequences are ENHRY and SYGVKD. J gave up 6 bases and V 3 bases, and 6 bases lay outside the gene matches. DNA of the CDR3: TGTGCCATCAGTGAAAGGACAGGGGGCAGGGATGGCTACACCTTC. Amino acids: CAISERTGGRDGYTF.

At least ten counts were recorded for this clonotype. The gene calls are TRBV10-3 and TRBJ2-3, with a tentative D call TRBD2 (6 bases). Germline V lookup: CDR1 ENHRY, CDR2 SYGVKD. Trimming took off 0 bases at V and 2 bases at J, with 12 bases between the two ends. The CDR3 has 16 amino acids. CDR3 bases: TGTGCCATCAGTGAGTCGGGCGGGGCCTCCACAGATACGCAGTATTTT. Encoded protein: CAISESGGASTDTQYF.